The sample holds one count of the clone carrying this TCR beta chain. Its antigen is still unknown. This sample stems from a study of CD8 T cells in acute hepatitis C reinfection. As to time point: naive CD8 control sorted from an acute-time-point sample. Dead cells were excluded, and live cells stained for CD3, CD8 and CD45RO. Broader study findings: TRBV04 and TRBV06 were preferentially used in all groups, not explained by naive pool overrepresentation. NS3-1073 specific repertoires were highly diverse across all groups.

The germline V gene encodes CDR1 MNHEY and CDR2 SMNVEV (reference sequence). There are 16 residues in the CDR3. The V end lost 5 bases, the J end lost 0 bases, and 17 bases lay between the germline ends. Libraries were prepared by immunoSEQ multiplex PCR; TCRdb keeps only in-frame clonotypes and omits some of them. Of 38,000 or so clones listed, around nine tenths were seen once; the top ten hold 0.5% to 0.65%. Sequencing was performed on naive CD8+ T cells from PBMCs. The V call is TRBV27, the J call TRBJ2-7, with D tentatively TRBD1 or TRBD2 (5 bases each). The clonotype originates from a man in his thirties or forties with chronic hepatitis C. CDR3 sequence: CASSGPRDRSSYEQYF. DNA of the CDR3: TGTGCCAGCAGTGGCCCTAGGGACCGCAGCTCCTACGAGCAGTACTTC.